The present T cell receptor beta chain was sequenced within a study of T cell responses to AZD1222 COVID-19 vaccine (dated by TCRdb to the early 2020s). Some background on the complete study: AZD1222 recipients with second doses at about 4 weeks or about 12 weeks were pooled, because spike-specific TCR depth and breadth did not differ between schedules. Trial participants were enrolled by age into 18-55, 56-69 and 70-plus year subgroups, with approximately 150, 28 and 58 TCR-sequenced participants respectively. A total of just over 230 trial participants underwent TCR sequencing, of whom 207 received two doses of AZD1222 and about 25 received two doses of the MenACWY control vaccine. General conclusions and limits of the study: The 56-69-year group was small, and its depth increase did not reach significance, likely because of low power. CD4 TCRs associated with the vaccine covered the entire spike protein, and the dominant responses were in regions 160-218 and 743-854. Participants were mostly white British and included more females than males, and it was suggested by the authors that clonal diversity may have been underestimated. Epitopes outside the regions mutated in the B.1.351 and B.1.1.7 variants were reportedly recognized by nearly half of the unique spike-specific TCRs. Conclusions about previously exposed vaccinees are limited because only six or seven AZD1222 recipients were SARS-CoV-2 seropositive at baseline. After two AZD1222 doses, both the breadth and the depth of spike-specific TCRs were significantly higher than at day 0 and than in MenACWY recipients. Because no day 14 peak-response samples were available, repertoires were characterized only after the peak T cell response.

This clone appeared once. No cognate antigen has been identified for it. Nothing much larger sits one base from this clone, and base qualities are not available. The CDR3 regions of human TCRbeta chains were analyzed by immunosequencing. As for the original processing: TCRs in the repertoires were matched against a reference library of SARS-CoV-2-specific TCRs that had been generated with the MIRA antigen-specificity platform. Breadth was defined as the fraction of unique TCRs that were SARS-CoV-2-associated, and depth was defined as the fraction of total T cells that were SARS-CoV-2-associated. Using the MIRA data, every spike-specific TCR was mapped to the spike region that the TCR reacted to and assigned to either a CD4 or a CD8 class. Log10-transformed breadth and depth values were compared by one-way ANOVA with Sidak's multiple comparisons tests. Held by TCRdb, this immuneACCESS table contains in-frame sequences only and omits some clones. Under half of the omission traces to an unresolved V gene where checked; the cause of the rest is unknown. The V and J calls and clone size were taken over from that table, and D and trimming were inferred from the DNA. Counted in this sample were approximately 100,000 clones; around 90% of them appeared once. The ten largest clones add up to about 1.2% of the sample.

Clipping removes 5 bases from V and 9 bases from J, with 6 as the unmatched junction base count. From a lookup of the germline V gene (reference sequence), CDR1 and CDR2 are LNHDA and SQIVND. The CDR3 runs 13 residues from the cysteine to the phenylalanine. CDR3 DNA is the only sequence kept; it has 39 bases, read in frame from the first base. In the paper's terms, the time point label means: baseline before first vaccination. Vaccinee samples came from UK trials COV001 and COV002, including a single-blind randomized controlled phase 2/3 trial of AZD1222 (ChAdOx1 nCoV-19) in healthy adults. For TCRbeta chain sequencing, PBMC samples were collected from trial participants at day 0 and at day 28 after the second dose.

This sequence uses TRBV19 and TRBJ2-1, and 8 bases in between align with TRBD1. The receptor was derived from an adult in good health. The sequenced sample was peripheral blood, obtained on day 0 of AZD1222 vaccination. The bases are TGTGCCAGTAGTCCAGGACAGGGAATTGAGCAGTTCTTC. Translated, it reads CASSPGQGIEQFF.